This paragraph reports one TCR beta chain. Its antigen remains unidentified. Base-call qualities are not available, and no considerably larger clone is one nucleotide away. TCRbeta CDR3 regions were immunosequenced from genomic DNA with the immunoSEQ Assay. Before high-throughput sequencing, the genomic DNA was amplified using bias-controlled multiplex PCR. Concerning the study's data processing: To quantify the absolute abundance of each unique TCRbeta CDR3 region, the sequences were collapsed and filtered. Clonality, defined as 1 minus Pielou's evenness, was calculated using productive rearrangements only. A previously published method was used to identify clones whose frequencies were significantly greater in on-treatment samples than in baseline samples. The table comes from immuneACCESS by way of TCRdb, which keeps in-frame sequences with V and J called. Part of the clones is missing from these tables; in studies checked, under half for an unresolved V gene and the rest for unknown reasons. V and J calls and clone size are copied from that table; D and trimming were computed from the DNA. The sample includes over 10,000 clones, with over 65% observed a single time. Approximately 6.8% of the sample belongs to the ten largest clones.

This entry is derived from a study of sequential checkpoint blockade in melanoma (dated by TCRdb to between 2018 and 2021). Turning to the overall study: Using 1:1 randomization, the trial assigned patients either to first-line nivolumab followed by ipilimumab (arm A) or to ipilimumab followed by nivolumab (arm B). Maintenance nivolumab was given following each of the two trial sequences. The paper as a whole reports these results and caveats: Larger, independent patient cohorts are needed to validate the response-prediction model that combines TCR metrics and mutation burden.

Trimming removed 1 base from V and 4 bases from J, leaving 8 bases between the germline ends. CDR1 and CDR2 are read off the germline V gene as MGHRA and YSYEKL. The CDR3 contains 13 residues, cysteine and phenylalanine counted. The retained sequence is limited to the CDR3, 39 bases, with the frame set at the first base. Read against the paper, the sample's treatment or condition label means: randomized to nivolumab then ipilimumab (arm A) or the reverse (arm B). None of the patients in the trial had previously been given DNA-damaging chemotherapy. Thawed PBMCs were sorted on a FACS Aria II flow cytometer to isolate live CD3+CD8+ cells negative for CD19 and CD56. Samples were obtained from patients with melanoma enrolled in CheckMate 064, a randomized, open-label phase II trial of sequential checkpoint blockade. Leukapheresis was used to collect peripheral blood mononuclear cells, which were then purified with Ficoll-Paque and frozen in human serum with 10% DMSO. Right after sorting, the blood CD3+CD8+ cells were verified to be >95% pure, and DNA extraction followed.

This receptor chain uses TRBV4-1 and TRBJ2-7; no D segment can be confidently identified. The specimen was CD8+ T cells sorted from blood (inferred from file names), collected from a patient given nivolumab and ipilimumab in sequence. This TCR was sampled from a human donor with melanoma. In nucleotide form, the sequence is TGCGCCAGCAGCCAAGCCGCCAGGTACGAGCAGTACTTC. It codes for CASSQAARYEQYF.